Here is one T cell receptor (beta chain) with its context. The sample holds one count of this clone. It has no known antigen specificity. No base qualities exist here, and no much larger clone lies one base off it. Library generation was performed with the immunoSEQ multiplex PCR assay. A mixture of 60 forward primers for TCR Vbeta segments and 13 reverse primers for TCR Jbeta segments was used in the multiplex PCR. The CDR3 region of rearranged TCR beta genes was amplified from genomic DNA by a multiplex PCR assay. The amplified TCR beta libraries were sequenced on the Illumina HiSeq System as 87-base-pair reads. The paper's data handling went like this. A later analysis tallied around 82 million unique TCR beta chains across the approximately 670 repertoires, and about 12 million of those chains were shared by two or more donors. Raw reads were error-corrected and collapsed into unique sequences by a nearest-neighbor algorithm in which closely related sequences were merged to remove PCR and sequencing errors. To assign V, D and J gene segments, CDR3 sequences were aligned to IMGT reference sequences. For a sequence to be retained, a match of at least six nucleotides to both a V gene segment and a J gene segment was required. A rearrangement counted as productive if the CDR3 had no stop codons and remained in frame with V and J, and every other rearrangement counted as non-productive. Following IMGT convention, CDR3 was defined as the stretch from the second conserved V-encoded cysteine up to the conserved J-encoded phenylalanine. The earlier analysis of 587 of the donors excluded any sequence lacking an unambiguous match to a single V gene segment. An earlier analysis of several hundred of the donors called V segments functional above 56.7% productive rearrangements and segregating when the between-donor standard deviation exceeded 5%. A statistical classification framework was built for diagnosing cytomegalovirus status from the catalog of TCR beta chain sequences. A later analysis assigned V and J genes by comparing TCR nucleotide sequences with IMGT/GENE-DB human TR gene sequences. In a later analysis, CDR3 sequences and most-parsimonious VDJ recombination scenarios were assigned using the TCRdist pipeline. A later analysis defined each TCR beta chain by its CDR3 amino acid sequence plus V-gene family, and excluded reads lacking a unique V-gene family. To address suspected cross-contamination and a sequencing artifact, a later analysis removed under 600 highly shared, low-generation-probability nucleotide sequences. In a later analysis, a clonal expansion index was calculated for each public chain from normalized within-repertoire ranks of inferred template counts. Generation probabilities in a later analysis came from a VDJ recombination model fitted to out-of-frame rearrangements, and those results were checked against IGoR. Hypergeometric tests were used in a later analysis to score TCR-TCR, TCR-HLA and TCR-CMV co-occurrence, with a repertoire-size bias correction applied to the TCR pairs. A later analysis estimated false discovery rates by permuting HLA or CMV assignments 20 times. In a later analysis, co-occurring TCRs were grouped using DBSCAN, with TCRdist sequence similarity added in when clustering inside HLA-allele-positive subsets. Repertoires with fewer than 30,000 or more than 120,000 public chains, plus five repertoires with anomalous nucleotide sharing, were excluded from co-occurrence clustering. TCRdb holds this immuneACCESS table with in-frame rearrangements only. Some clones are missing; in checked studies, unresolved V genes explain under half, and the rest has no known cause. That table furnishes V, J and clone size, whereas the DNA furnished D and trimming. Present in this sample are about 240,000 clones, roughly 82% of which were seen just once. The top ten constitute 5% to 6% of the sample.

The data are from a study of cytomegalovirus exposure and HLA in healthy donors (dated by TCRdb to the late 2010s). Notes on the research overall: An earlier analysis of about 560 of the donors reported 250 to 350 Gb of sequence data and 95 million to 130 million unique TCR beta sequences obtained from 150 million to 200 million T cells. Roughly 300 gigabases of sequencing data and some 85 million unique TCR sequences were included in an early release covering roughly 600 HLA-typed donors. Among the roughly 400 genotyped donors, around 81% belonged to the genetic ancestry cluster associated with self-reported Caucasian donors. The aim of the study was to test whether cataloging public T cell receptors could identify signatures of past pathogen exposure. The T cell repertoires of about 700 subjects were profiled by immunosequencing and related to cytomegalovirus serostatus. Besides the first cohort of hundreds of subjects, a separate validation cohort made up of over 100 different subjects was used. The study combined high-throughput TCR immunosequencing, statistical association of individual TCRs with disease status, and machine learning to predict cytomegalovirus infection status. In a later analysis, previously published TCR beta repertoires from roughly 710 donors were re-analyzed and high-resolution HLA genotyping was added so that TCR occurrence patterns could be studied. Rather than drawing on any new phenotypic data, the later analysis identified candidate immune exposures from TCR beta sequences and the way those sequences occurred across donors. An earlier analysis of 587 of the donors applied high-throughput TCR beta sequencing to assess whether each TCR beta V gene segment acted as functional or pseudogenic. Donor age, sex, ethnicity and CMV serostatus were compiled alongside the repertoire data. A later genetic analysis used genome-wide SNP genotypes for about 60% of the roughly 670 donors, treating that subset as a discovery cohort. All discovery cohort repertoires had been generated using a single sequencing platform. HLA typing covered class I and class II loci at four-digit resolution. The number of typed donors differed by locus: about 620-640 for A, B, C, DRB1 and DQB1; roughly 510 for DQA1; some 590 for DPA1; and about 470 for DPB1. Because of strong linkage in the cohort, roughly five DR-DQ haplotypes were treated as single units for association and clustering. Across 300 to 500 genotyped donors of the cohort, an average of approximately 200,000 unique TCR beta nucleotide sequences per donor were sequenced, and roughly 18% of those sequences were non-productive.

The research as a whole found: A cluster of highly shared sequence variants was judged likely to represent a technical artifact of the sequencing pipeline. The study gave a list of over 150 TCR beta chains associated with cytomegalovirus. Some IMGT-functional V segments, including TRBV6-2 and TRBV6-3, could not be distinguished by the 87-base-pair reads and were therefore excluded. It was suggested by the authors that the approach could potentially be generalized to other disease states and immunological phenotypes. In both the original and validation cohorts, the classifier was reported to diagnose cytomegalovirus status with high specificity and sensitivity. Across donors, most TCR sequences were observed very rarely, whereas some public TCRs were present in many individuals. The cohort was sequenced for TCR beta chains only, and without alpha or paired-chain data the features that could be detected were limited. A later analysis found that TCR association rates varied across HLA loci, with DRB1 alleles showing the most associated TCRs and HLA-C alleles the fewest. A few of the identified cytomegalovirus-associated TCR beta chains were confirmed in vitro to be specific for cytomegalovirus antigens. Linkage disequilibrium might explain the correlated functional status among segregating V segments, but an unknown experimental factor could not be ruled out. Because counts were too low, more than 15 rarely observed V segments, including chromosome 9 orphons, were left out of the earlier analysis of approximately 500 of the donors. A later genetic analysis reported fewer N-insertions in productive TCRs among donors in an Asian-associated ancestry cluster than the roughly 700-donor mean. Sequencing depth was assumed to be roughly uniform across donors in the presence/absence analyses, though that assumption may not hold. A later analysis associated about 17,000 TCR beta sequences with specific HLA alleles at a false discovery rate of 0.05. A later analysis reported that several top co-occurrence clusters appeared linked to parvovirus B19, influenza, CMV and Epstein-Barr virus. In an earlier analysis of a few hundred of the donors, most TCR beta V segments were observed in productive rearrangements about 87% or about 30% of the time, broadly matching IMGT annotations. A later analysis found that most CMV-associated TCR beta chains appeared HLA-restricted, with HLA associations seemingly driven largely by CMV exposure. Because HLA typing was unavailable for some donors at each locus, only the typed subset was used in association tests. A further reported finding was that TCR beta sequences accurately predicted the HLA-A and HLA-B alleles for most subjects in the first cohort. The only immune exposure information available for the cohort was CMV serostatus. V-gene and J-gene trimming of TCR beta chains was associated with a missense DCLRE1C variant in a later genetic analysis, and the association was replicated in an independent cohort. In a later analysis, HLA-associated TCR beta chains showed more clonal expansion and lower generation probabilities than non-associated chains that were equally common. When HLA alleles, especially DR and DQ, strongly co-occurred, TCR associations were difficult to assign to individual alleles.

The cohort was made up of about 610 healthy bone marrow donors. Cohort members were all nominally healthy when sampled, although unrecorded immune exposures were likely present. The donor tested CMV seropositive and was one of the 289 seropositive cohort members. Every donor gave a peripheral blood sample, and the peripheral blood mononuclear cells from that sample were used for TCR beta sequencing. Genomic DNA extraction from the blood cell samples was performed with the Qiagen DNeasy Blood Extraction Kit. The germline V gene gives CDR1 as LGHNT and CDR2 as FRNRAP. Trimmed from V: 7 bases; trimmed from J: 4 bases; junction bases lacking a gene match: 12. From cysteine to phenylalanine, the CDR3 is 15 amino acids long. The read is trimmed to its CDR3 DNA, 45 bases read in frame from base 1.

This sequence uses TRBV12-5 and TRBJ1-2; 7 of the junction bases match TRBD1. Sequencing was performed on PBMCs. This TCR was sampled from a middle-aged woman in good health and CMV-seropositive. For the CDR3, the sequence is CASAQGGFTIYGYTF. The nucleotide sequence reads TGTGCTAGTGCCCAAGGGGGCTTTACGATCTATGGCTACACCTTC.